Listed below are T cell receptor beta chains from one sample, sequenced in a study of blood T cell repertoires in COVID-19. Sequencing used immunoSEQ multiplex PCR; TCRdb keeps in-frame clones, though not all of them. The sample records tens of thousands of clones, roughly 86% being singletons. The material sequenced was peripheral blood. The receptors originated from a man in his fifties with active COVID-19. The CDR3 runs from the conserved cysteine through the conserved F or W. A D gene is named only where the DNA matches it firmly. Size is stated for part of the rows, as once, few or many counts, or as a class when the clone is expanded.

D gene: TRBD1
J gene: TRBJ2-7
V gene: TRBV2
clone size: .
CDR3 DNA: TGTGCCAGCAGCATACGCCGGGACAGGAGCACCTACGAGCAGTACTTC
CDR3 protein: CASSIRRDRSTYEQYF

D gene: .
J gene: TRBJ1-3
V gene: TRBV28
clone size: .
CDR3 DNA: TGTGCCAGCAGTTTGAGAGGGGGCTCTGGAAACACCATATATTTT
CDR3 protein: CASSLRGGSGNTIYF

D gene: .
J gene: TRBJ2-3
V gene: TRBV9
clone size: .
CDR3 DNA: TGTGCCAGCAGCGCGGACAGGTGGGGGGAGACAGATACGCAGTATTTT
CDR3 protein: CASSADRWGETDTQYF

D gene: TRBD1
J gene: TRBJ1-4
V gene: TRBV19
clone size: .
CDR3 DNA: TGTGCCAGTAGTCGGACAGGGAACCCAACTAATGAAAAACTGTTTTTT
CDR3 protein: CASSRTGNPTNEKLFF

D gene: .
J gene: TRBJ2-7
V gene: TRBV27
clone size: .
CDR3 DNA: TGTGCCAGCACCCCCGGAGGGGCCTACGAGCAGTACTTC
CDR3 protein: CASTPGGAYEQYF

D gene: TRBD1
J gene: TRBJ1-5
V gene: TRBV28
clone size: .
CDR3 DNA: TGTGCCAGCAGTTTGGGGGATACAGGGGGCCGGGGGCCCCAGCATTTT
CDR3 protein: CASSLGDTGGRGPQHF

D gene: .
J gene: TRBJ2-5
V gene: TRBV18
clone size: .
CDR3 DNA: TGTGCCAGCTCACCTCGACAGAATTCCCAAGAGACCCAGTACTTC
CDR3 protein: CASSPRQNSQETQYF

D gene: TRBD2
J gene: TRBJ2-3
V gene: TRBV18
clone size: .
CDR3 DNA: TGTGCCAGCTCACCCCAGGGACTAGCGTCTCCAGATACGCAGTATTTT
CDR3 protein: CASSPQGLASPDTQYF

D gene: TRBD1
J gene: TRBJ1-1
V gene: TRBV11-1
clone size: once
CDR3 DNA: TGTGCCAGCAGCCCCCGGGACAGGGATGTCACTGAAGCTTTCTTT
CDR3 protein: CASSPRDRDVTEAFF

D gene: TRBD1
J gene: TRBJ1-2
V gene: TRBV30
clone size: .
CDR3 DNA: TGTGCCTGGAGTGCGACAGGGTTGGGCGGCTACACCTTC
CDR3 protein: CAWSATGLGGYTF

D gene: .
J gene: TRBJ1-5
V gene: TRBV19
clone size: .
CDR3 DNA: TGTGCCAGTGCCATGGGCATCGGTACAGCCCAGCATTTT
CDR3 protein: CASAMGIGTAQHF

D gene: .
J gene: TRBJ2-7
V gene: TRBV4-3
clone size: .
CDR3 DNA: TGCGCCAGCAGCCCCCAGCAATTCGCCCAGAAACGGGTCGAGCAGTACTTC
CDR3 protein: CASSPQQFAQKRVEQYF

D gene: .
J gene: TRBJ1-1
V gene: TRBV28
clone size: .
CDR3 DNA: TGTGCCAGCACCCCGGAGAGAGCCACTGAAGCTTTCTTT
CDR3 protein: CASTPERATEAFF

D gene: .
J gene: TRBJ2-7
V gene: TRBV9
clone size: .
CDR3 DNA: TGTGCCAGCAGCGTAGCCCCGACTAGAAACGAGCAGTACTTC
CDR3 protein: CASSVAPTRNEQYF

D gene: TRBD2
J gene: TRBJ2-1
V gene: TRBV5-4
clone size: .
CDR3 DNA: TGTGCCAGCAGCTTTACAGCGGGGAACTACAATGAGCAGTTCTTC
CDR3 protein: CASSFTAGNYNEQFF

D gene: TRBD1
J gene: TRBJ2-2
V gene: TRBV4-3
clone size: .
CDR3 DNA: TGCGCCAGCAGCCAAGAAGGGACAGCTAACTTGAACACCGGGGAGCTGTTTTTT
CDR3 protein: CASSQEGTANLNTGELFF

D gene: .
J gene: TRBJ2-5
V gene: TRBV5-1
clone size: .
CDR3 DNA: TGCGCCAGCAGCTTGGGAGACCAAGAGACCCAGTACTTC
CDR3 protein: CASSLGDQETQYF

D gene: .
J gene: TRBJ2-1
V gene: TRBV29-1
clone size: .
CDR3 DNA: TGCAGCGTTGAAACAGGCAGGGCTCGCAATAAGCAGTTCTTC
CDR3 protein: CSVETGRARNKQFF

D gene: TRBD2
J gene: TRBJ2-2
V gene: TRBV7-2
clone size: .
CDR3 DNA: TGTGCCAGCAGCTTACGGGCGGGGGGTTACACCGGGGAGCTGTTTTTT
CDR3 protein: CASSLRAGGYTGELFF

D gene: TRBD2
J gene: TRBJ2-5
V gene: TRBV28
clone size: .
CDR3 DNA: TGTGCCAGCAGTTTATGGACTAGCGGGAGGGGGACCCAGTACTTC
CDR3 protein: CASSLWTSGRGTQYF

D gene: .
J gene: TRBJ2-1
V gene: TRBV2
clone size: .
CDR3 DNA: TGTGCCAGCAGTGGACTGAAAGCCTATGAGCAGTTCTTC
CDR3 protein: CASSGLKAYEQFF

D gene: .
J gene: TRBJ1-1
V gene: TRBV9
clone size: .
CDR3 DNA: TGTGCCAGCAACGCGGGGACTGGTGAAGCTTTCTTT
CDR3 protein: CASNAGTGEAFF

D gene: TRBD1
J gene: TRBJ2-1
V gene: TRBV3-1/TRBV3-2
clone size: .
CDR3 DNA: TGTGCCAGCAGCCGCGGACAGGGGGCGGACGGTGAGCAGTTCTTC
CDR3 protein: CASSRGQGADGEQFF

D gene: .
J gene: TRBJ1-3
V gene: TRBV13
clone size: once
CDR3 DNA: TGTGCCAGCAGCTTAGGGGGAGCTGGAAACACCATATATTTT
CDR3 protein: CASSLGGAGNTIYF

D gene: TRBD2
J gene: TRBJ2-2
V gene: TRBV30
clone size: .
CDR3 DNA: TGTGCCTGGAGTGTATTGCTAGCGGGTACCGGGGAGCTGTTTTTT
CDR3 protein: CAWSVLLAGTGELFF

D gene: TRBD1
J gene: TRBJ1-6
V gene: TRBV27
clone size: once
CDR3 DNA: TGTGCCAGCACCTCGGGGACAGGGGGTCGTTCACCCCTCCACTTT
CDR3 protein: CASTSGTGGRSPLHF

D gene: .
J gene: TRBJ2-2
V gene: TRBV5-1
clone size: .
CDR3 DNA: TGCGCCAGCACCCTTGCGGGGGCGGGACCGAGCACCGGGGAGCTGTTTTTT
CDR3 protein: CASTLAGAGPSTGELFF

D gene: .
J gene: TRBJ1-2
V gene: TRBV6-2/TRBV6-3
clone size: .
CDR3 DNA: TGTGCCAGCAGTTCTACCGGGAGATTTAGCTATGGCTACACCTTC
CDR3 protein: CASSSTGRFSYGYTF

D gene: TRBD1
J gene: TRBJ2-7
V gene: TRBV20-1
clone size: once
CDR3 DNA: TGCAGTGCCAGTTCTTGGGGCAGGGGGTACGAGCAGTACTTC
CDR3 protein: CSASSWGRGYEQYF